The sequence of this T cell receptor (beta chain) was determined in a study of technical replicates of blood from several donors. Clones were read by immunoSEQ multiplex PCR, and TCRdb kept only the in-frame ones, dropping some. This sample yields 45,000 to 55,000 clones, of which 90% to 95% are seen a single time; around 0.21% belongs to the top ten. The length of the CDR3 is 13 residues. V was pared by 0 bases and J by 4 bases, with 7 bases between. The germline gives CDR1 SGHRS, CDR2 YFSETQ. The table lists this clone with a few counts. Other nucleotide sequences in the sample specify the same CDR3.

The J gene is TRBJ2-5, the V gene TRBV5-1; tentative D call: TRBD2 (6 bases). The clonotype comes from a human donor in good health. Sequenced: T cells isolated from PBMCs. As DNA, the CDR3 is TGCGCCAGCAGCTTGGTCGGGGGAGAGACCCAGTACTTC. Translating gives CASSLVGGETQYF.